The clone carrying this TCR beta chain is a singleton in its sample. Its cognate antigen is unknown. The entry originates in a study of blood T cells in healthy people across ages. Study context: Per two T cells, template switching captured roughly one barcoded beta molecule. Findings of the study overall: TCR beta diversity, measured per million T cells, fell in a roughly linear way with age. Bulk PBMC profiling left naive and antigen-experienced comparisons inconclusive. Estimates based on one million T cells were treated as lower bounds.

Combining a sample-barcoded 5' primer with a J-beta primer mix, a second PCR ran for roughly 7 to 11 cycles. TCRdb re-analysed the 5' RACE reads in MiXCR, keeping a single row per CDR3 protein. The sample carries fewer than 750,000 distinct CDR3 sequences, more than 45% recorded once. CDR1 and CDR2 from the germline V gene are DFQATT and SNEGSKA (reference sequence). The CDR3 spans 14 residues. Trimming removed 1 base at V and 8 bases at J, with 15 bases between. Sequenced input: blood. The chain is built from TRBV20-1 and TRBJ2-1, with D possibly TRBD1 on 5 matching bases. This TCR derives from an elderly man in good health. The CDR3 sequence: CSARGGGLTYEQFF. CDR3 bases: TGCAGTGCTAGAGGGGGCGGTCTAACCTATGAGCAGTTCTTC.